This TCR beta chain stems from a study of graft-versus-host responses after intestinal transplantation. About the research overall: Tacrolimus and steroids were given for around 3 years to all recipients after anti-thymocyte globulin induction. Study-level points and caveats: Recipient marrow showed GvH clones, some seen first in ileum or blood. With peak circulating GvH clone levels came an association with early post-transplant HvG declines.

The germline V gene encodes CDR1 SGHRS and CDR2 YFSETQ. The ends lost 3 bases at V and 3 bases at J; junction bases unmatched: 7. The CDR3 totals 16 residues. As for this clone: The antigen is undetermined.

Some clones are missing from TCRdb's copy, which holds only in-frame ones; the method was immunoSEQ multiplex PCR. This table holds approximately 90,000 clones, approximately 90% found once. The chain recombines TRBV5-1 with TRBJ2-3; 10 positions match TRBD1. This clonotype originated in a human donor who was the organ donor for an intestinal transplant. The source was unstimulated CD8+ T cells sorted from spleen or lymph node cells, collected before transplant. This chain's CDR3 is CASSSRPGQGTDTQYF. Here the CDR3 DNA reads TGCGCCAGCAGCTCAAGACCGGGACAGGGGACAGATACGCAGTATTTT.